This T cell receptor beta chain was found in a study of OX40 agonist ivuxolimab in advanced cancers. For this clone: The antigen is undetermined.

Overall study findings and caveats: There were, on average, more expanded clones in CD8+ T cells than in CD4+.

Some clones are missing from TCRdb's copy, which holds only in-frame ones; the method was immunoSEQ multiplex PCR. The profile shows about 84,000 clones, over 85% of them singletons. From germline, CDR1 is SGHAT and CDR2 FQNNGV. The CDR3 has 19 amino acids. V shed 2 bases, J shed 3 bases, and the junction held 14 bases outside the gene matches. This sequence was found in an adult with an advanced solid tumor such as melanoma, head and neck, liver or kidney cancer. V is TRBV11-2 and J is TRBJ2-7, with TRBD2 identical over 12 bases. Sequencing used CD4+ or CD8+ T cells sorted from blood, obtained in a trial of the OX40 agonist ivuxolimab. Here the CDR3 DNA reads TGTGCCAGCAGCTTACACCAGGGACTAGCGGGCCACTCAAACTACGAGCAGTACTTC. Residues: CASSLHQGLAGHSNYEQYF.